This is a list of T cell receptor beta chains from one sample in a study of blood T cell repertoires in COVID-19. Here immunoSEQ multiplex PCR was the method, and the copy in TCRdb shows in-frame clones only, minus some. The data hold 100,000 to 150,000 clones, with approximately 90% observed a single time. Sequenced input: peripheral blood. These receptors were taken from a man between 60 and 75 years old with COVID-19, enrolled during active disease. Each CDR3 is given with its conserved first and last residue. A D gene is named only where the DNA matches it firmly. Expanded clones get a size class; other rows say once, few or many, or leave the size out.

v_gene	abundance	j_gene	d_gene	CDR3nt	CDR3aa
TRBV12-5	.	TRBJ2-7	.	TGTGCTAGTGGGGGGGGTAACAGGGGCCCGTGGGACGAGCAGTACTTC	CASGGGNRGPWDEQYF
TRBV5-6	.	TRBJ2-7	.	TGTGCCAGCAGCTACGCAGGAAAAGCCTACGAGCAGTACTTC	CASSYAGKAYEQYF
TRBV4-2	.	TRBJ1-2	.	TGTGCCAGCAGCCAACCCATTAACTATGGCTACACCTTC	CASSQPINYGYTF
TRBV4-2	.	TRBJ2-5	TRBD2	TGTGCCAGCAGCCAAGCGGGGGGGCCCCAAGAGACCCAGTACTTC	CASSQAGGPQETQYF
TRBV2	.	TRBJ1-4	TRBD1	TGTGCCAGCAGTGACGCGACAGGGTTGATGGAAAAACTGTTTTTT	CASSDATGLMEKLFF
TRBV28	few	TRBJ1-5	TRBD1	TGTGCCAGCAGTGTGACAGGGTTGCCCCAGCATTTT	CASSVTGLPQHF
TRBV28	.	TRBJ2-7	TRBD1	TGTGCCAGCAGTCCAGGGGGCACAGGGTACGAGCAGTACTTC	CASSPGGTGYEQYF
TRBV19	once	TRBJ1-1	.	TGTGCCAGTAGTCCCAGAGGGAAAACTGAAGCTTTCTTT	CASSPRGKTEAFF
TRBV28	once	TRBJ2-1	TRBD2	TGTGCCAGCAGTGCTAGCGGGGGGGCGGATGAGCAGTTCTTC	CASSASGGADEQFF
TRBV9	.	TRBJ2-4	TRBD1	TGTGCCAGCAGCGTCACAGTACAGGGGAACATTCAGTACTTC	CASSVTVQGNIQYF
TRBV11-2	.	TRBJ2-7	.	TGTGCCAGCTCCCTCCTCTCCTACGAGCAGTACTTC	CASSLLSYEQYF
TRBV24-1	.	TRBJ2-2	TRBD1	TGTGCCACCAGTGATTCGACAGGGTTAGGTACCGGGGAGCTGTTTTTT	CATSDSTGLGTGELFF
TRBV11-1	.	TRBJ1-2	.	TGTGCCAGCAGCCGAACGGACGGGGGTAACTATGGCTACACCTTC	CASSRTDGGNYGYTF
TRBV9	.	TRBJ2-2	TRBD2	TGTGCCAGCAGCGGAGGACTAGAGGTCGGGGAGCTGTTTTTT	CASSGGLEVGELFF
TRBV25-1	.	TRBJ2-7	TRBD2	TGTGCCAGCAGTGGATCCGGGAGGGGGGCTGACGAGCAGTACTTC	CASSGSGRGADEQYF
TRBV18	.	TRBJ2-1	TRBD2	TGTGCCAGCTCAACCACCGGGACTAGCGGGGGTTCGTACAATGAGCAGTTCTTC	CASSTTGTSGGSYNEQFF
TRBV10-1	.	TRBJ1-2	.	TGCGCCAGCAGCTACGAGGGGGACTATGGCTACACCTTC	CASSYEGDYGYTF
TRBV27	.	TRBJ2-3	TRBD2	TGTGCCAGCAGTTTATTCGCCCGGGGGGGGGCAAGGGATACGCAGTATTTT	CASSLFARGGARDTQYF
TRBV11-2	.	TRBJ1-1	.	TGTGCCAGCAGCTTAAGCATTGGTACTAACGAAGCTTTCTTT	CASSLSIGTNEAFF
TRBV13	.	TRBJ1-2	TRBD1	TGTGCCAGCAGCACCGCAGGGGGCTGGCGTGGCTACACCTTC	CASSTAGGWRGYTF
TRBV5-6	.	TRBJ1-1	.	TGTGCCAGCGGCGGGGGCGGCATGAACACTGAAGCTTTCTTT	CASGGGGMNTEAFF
TRBV28	.	TRBJ1-3	.	TGTGCCAGCAGCATTGGTCGGGGAGAGCCCATATATTTT	CASSIGRGEPIYF
TRBV4-2	.	TRBJ2-1	TRBD2	TGTGCCAGCAGCCAAGTGGCGGGGGGCTCCTACAATGAGCAGTTCTTC	CASSQVAGGSYNEQFF
TRBV5-5	.	TRBJ1-5	.	TGTGCCAGCAGCCTAACAGGGACCCAGCCCCAGCATTTT	CASSLTGTQPQHF
TRBV3-1/TRBV3-2	.	TRBJ1-3	.	TGTGCCAGCAGCCCTCAGACGGACTTCTCTGGAAACACCATATATTTT	CASSPQTDFSGNTIYF
TRBV11-2	few	TRBJ1-1	.	TGTGCCAGCAGCTTAGTGGGCAGGGAGGGCACTGAAGCTTTCTTT	CASSLVGREGTEAFF
TRBV29-1	.	TRBJ2-5	.	TGCAGCGTTGAGCGGGCGGATAACCAAGAGACCCAGTACTTC	CSVERADNQETQYF
TRBV7-9	.	TRBJ1-6	.	TGTGCCAGCAGCTTAACTGGGGGCGCGAATAATTCACCCCTCCACTTT	CASSLTGGANNSPLHF
TRBV7-2	.	TRBJ2-2	.	TGTGCCAGCAGCTCCCGGACAGCGAACACCGGGGAGCTGTTTTTT	CASSSRTANTGELFF
TRBV6-5	.	TRBJ1-5	TRBD1	TGTGCCAGCAGTTACTCGGGACAGAACAATCAGCCCCAGCATTTT	CASSYSGQNNQPQHF
TRBV10-2	.	TRBJ1-3	.	TGCGCCAGCAGTGAAGGTCAGGGGGGAAACACCATATATTTT	CASSEGQGGNTIYF
TRBV29-1	few	TRBJ2-7	.	TGCAGCGTTGGACAGTCCTACGAGCAGTACTTC	CSVGQSYEQYF
TRBV18	.	TRBJ1-1	.	TGTGCCAGCTCACCACTCCCAGGGTTGAACACTGAAGCTTTCTTT	CASSPLPGLNTEAFF
TRBV20-1	.	TRBJ1-5	.	TGCAGTGCTAGTGAGGGTGGGGCGAATCAGCCCCAGCATTTT	CSASEGGANQPQHF
TRBV12-3/TRBV12-4	.	TRBJ1-6	TRBD1	TGTGCCAGCAGACTGGACAGGGCTTCACCCCTCCACTTT	CASRLDRASPLHF
TRBV5-1	.	TRBJ2-2	TRBD1	TGCGCCAGCAGCTTGTGGGGGACAGTGGCCACCGGGGAGCTGTTTTTT	CASSLWGTVATGELFF
TRBV2	once	TRBJ2-1	.	TGTGCCAGCAATGGTCGACTCAGCTCCTACAATGAGCAGTTCTTC	CASNGRLSSYNEQFF
TRBV14	.	TRBJ2-7	.	TGTGCCAGCAGCCGGACAAGGGGCTTAGGTGAGCAGTACTTC	CASSRTRGLGEQYF
TRBV2	.	TRBJ2-5	.	TGTGCCAGTTATTCCGGGAGCCAAGAGACCCAGTACTTC	CASYSGSQETQYF
TRBV7-2	.	TRBJ1-1	.	TGTGCCAGCAGCCCACGGACAGAAGCTGAAGCTTTCTTT	CASSPRTEAEAFF
TRBV19	.	TRBJ1-4	.	TGTGCCAGTAGTATGCGGGAGGTGAATGAAAAACTGTTTTTT	CASSMREVNEKLFF
TRBV27	.	TRBJ2-7	.	TGTGCCAGCAGTTTAACGGGAAACTCCTACGAGCAGTACTTC	CASSLTGNSYEQYF
TRBV6-2/TRBV6-3	.	TRBJ1-4	.	TGTGCCAGCAGTTGGGGCAGTCCAAATGAAAAACTGTTTTTT	CASSWGSPNEKLFF
TRBV11-2	.	TRBJ2-7	TRBD2	TGTGCCAGCAGCCTTAGTAGCGGGGGGGGCTTCTACGAGCAGTACTTC	CASSLSSGGGFYEQYF
TRBV9	.	TRBJ1-3	.	TGTGCCAGCAGCGTAGGAGGGTCAAACTCTGGAAACACCATATATTTT	CASSVGGSNSGNTIYF
TRBV21-1	.	TRBJ1-5	.	TGTGCCAGCAGCAATGCCTGCGGCGATCAGCCCCAGCATTTT	CASSNACGDQPQHF
TRBV7-3	.	TRBJ2-1	TRBD2	TGTGCCAGCAGCCCTCTCAGCGGGGGGGCCTACAATGAGCAGTTCTTC	CASSPLSGGAYNEQFF
TRBV7-8	.	TRBJ2-7	TRBD1	TGTGCCAGCAGCTTGACGGACAGGCCCTACTCCTACGAGCAGTACTTC	CASSLTDRPYSYEQYF
TRBV5-4	.	TRBJ1-1	.	TGTGCCAGCAGCTCGGTCGTTTTAAGTGAAGCTTTCTTT	CASSSVVLSEAFF
TRBV11-3	.	TRBJ2-7	.	TGTGCCAGCAGCTTAGATGGAGGGAGCTACGAGCAGTACTTC	CASSLDGGSYEQYF